The clone carrying this T cell receptor beta chain was seen a handful of times. Its antigen is not known. This entry is derived from a study of blood T cells in healthy people across ages. Study observations and caveats: Per-million-T-cell TCR beta diversity fell roughly linearly with age.

V dropped 6 bases and J dropped 8; count of bases not matched to a gene: 6. The CDR3 covers 12 residues. Germline V gene sequence: CDR1 SGHAT, CDR2 FQNNGV. Together with a sample-barcoded 5' primer, a J-beta primer mix was included in a second PCR lasting roughly 6 to 12 cycles. Carrying 12 random nucleotides, a template-switch adaptor labeled each individual cDNA molecule. Every sample produced at least 3 million CDR3-containing paired-end reads. TCRdb re-called the 5' RACE reads through MiXCR, storing one row per CDR3 protein. The sample includes roughly 830,000 distinct CDR3 sequences, under 80% of them seen just once.

The sample comprised blood. The source is a man younger than 40 in good health. The chain couples TRBV11-2 to TRBJ1-2, with 7 bases aligning to TRBD1. The CDR3 region is CASRNDRDGYTF. In nucleotides, the CDR3 is TGTGCCAGCAGGAACGACAGGGACGGCTACACCTTC.